This T cell receptor (beta chain) was identified during a study of T cell repertoires in cytomegalovirus infection. This clonotype was found a few times. Its antigen is currently unknown. MiXCR, applied by TCRdb to the reads, yields one record per CDR3 protein. The repertoire consists of a few hundred thousand distinct CDR3 sequences, with roughly 29% occurring once and the leading ten covering 20%. This sequence was found in a human donor in good health (CMV status not recorded). Some clones in this sample may be carry-over from other donors' samples. Sequencing was performed on cultured PBMCs, taken from culture after CMV antigen stimulation.

CDR3 loop: CASSYLQSTGPNTEAFF. The CDR3 DNA follows: TGTGCCAGCAGCTATCTACAGTCGACAGGGCCGAACACTGAAGCTTTCTTT. V and J are TRBV5-6 and TRBJ1-1; 7 nucleotides agree with TRBD1. Germline values: CDR1 SGHDT, CDR2 YYEEEE. V was pared by 3 bases and J by 1 base, with 12 bases of the junction left unmatched. The CDR3 spans 17 residues.